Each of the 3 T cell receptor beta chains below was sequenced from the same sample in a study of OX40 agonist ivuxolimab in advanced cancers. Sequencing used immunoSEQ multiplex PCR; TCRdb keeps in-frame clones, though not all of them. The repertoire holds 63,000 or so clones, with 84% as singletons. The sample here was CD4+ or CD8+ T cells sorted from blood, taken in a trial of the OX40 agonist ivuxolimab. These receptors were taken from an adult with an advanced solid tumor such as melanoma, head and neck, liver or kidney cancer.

In DNA form, the CDR3 reads TGCAGCGTTGTTCGCGGGAGGCTCCAAGAGACCCAGTACTTC. Its translation is CSVVRGRLQETQYF. The chain couples TRBV29-1 to TRBJ2-5; 8 bases fit TRBD2. The CDR3 extends over 14 amino acids. The ends lost 4 bases at V and 1 base at J; junction bases unmatched: 5. The germline gives CDR1 SQVTM, CDR2 ANQGSEA.

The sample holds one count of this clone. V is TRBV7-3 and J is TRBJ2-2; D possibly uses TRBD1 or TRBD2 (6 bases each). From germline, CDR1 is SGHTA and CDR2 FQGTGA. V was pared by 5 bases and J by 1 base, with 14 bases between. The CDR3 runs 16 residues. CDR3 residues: CASSERGGLNTGELFF. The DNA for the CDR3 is TGTGCCAGCAGCGAAAGAGGGGGACTGAACACCGGGGAGCTGTTTTTT. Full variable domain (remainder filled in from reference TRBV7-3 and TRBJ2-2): GAGVSQTPSNKVTEKGKYVELRCDPISGHTALYWYRQSLGQGPEFLIYFQGTGAADDSGLPNDRFFAVRPEGSVSTLKIQRTERGDSAVYLCASSERGGLNTGELFFGEGSRLTVL.

CDR3 bases: TGTGCCAGCACCCTATGGCCAGATTCCCTGGCGGCTGAAGCTTTCTTT. It translates to CASTLWPDSLAAEAFF. The rearrangement joins TRBV11-2 to TRBJ1-1; D ambiguous. The germline gives CDR1 SGHAT, CDR2 FQNNGV. The CDR3 has 16 residues. V lost 7 bases, J lost 6 bases, and 24 bases lay in between.